Listed here are 23 T cell receptor beta chains from one sample, sequenced in a study of metastatic and nonmetastatic thyroid tumors. Before thyroid surgery, none of the patients had received any treatment. MiXCR re-clonotyped the PCR reads for TCRdb. Counted here are almost 85,000 clones, around 13% occurring once; the ten biggest clones make up 7% to 10%. Sequencing was carried out using tumor tissue. The receptors were gathered from a female donor with papillary thyroid cancer or a benign thyroid nodule (not recorded which). Some clones in this sample may be carry-over from other donors' samples.

The sample holds many counts of this clone. This chain connects TRBV6-2 or TRBV6-3 to TRBJ1-6; D is unresolved. Per germline, CDR1 MNHEY and CDR2 SVGEGT. V lost 5 bases, J lost 7 bases, and 12 bases lay in between. The CDR3 extends over 14 amino acids. The CDR3 loop reads CASSRQARNSPLHF. The CDR3 coding sequence is TGTGCCAGCAGTAGACAAGCGAGGAATTCACCCCTCCACTTT.

This clone appeared many times. The rearrangement uses TRBV7-2 and TRBJ2-1, with unresolved D. The CDR3 totals 14 residues. Between the trimmed V and J ends, which lost 6 bases and 2 bases, there was a span of 11 bases. CDR1 and CDR2 (germline): SGHTA, FQGNSA. The CDR3 bases are TGTGCCAGCAGTTCCCCCCCACCCTACAATGAGCAGTTCTTC. Its protein is CASSSPPPYNEQFF.

There are many counts of this clone. The chain employs TRBV9 and TRBJ2-7, with TRBD1 identical over 8 bases. The ends lost 4 bases at V and 2 bases at J; junction bases unmatched: 8. The CDR3 is 15 residues long. Germline V lookup: CDR1 SGDLS, CDR2 YYNGEE. Here the CDR3 reads CASSPRAGGPYEQYF. Here the CDR3 DNA reads TGTGCCAGCAGCCCCCGGGCAGGGGGCCCCTACGAGCAGTACTTC.

The table lists this clone with many counts. This sequence joins TRBV11-3 and TRBJ1-1, with D perhaps matching TRBD1 (5 bases). V lost 3 bases and J 3 bases, leaving 14 bases between the germline ends. The CDR3 has 15 residues. The germline CDR1 and CDR2 sequences are SGHNT and YENEEA. CDR3 residues: CASSFIGTDHTEAFF. CDR3 nucleotides: TGTGCCAGCAGCTTCATCGGGACCGACCACACTGAAGCTTTCTTT.

V is TRBV4-1 and J is TRBJ2-1, with TRBD2 matching 11 bases. The germline gives CDR1 MGHRA, CDR2 YSYEKL. Losses at the gene ends were 1 base for V and 9 bases for J; bases not matched to a gene: 8. This CDR3 has 16 residues. The CDR3 protein is CASSQVRLLAGGEQFF. The DNA of the CDR3 is TGCGCCAGCAGCCAAGTACGTTTGCTAGCGGGAGGTGAGCAGTTCTTC.

This clone has a count of ten or more. J is TRBJ2-2 and V is TRBV19; no clear D. The ends were cut back, 3 bases at V and 7 bases at J, with 6 bases in the middle. The CDR3 covers 12 residues. Per germline, CDR1 LNHDA and CDR2 SQIVND (reference sequence). CDR3 in amino acids: CASSISNGELFF. The CDR3 DNA sequence: TGTGCCAGTAGTATTTCGAACGGGGAGCTGTTTTTT.

At least ten counts were recorded for this clone. The chain recombines TRBV19 with TRBJ1-4; no clear D. Deletions cut 5 bases from V and 4 bases from J, with 11 bases between. The CDR3 runs to 14 residues. Germline CDR1 reads LNHDA; CDR2 reads SQIVND (reference sequence). CDR3 nucleotides: TGTGCCAGTAGTCGGCGGCAGAATAATGAAAAACTGTTTTTT. As protein: CASSRRQNNEKLFF.

This clone has a count of ten or more. CDR3 bases: TGTGCCTGGAGGCTAGCGGGCCACCAAGAGACCCAGTACTTC. This translates into CAWRLAGHQETQYF. The chain employs TRBV30 and TRBJ2-5, with 8 bases lining up with TRBD2. The CDR3 runs to 14 residues. V lost 3 bases to trimming and J lost 0 bases; unmatched junction nucleotides: 3. CDR1 and CDR2 (germline): GTSNPN, SVGIG (reference sequence). Supplemented by reference TRBV30 and TRBJ2-5, the full variable domain reads SQTIHQWPATLVQPVGSPLSLECTVEGTSNPNLYWYRQAAGRGLQLLFYSVGIGQISSEVPQNLSASRPQDRQFILSSKKLLLSDSGFYLCAWRLAGHQETQYFGPGTRLLVL.

This clone was observed many times. Distinct nucleotide sequences in the sample also encode this CDR3. The chain is built from TRBV20-1 and TRBJ2-7, with 12 positions matching TRBD2. The CDR3 is made up of 14 amino acids. CDR1 and CDR2 (germline): DFQATT, SNEGSKA (reference sequence). The V and J ends lost 0 bases and 4 bases, in that order; junction bases with no gene match: 1. CDR3 DNA sequence: TGCAGTGCTAGAGAGGGACTAGCGGGTTACGAGCAGTACTTC. Protein product: CSAREGLAGYEQYF.

This clone was seen many times. The chain recombines TRBV12-3 or TRBV12-4 with TRBJ2-1, with D unclear. V lost 2 bases and J 4 bases, leaving 15 bases between the germline ends. The CDR3 contains 16 residues. DNA of the CDR3: TGTGCCAGCAGTTTATATGCCGGAGCTCAGTACAATGAGCAGTTCTTC. It is translated as CASSLYAGAQYNEQFF.

Many counts were recorded for this clone. V and J are TRBV19 and TRBJ2-7; 12 bases are a match to TRBD2. Germline V gene sequence: CDR1 LNHDA, CDR2 SQIVND (reference sequence). CDR3 size: 15 residues. J was trimmed by 7 bases and V by 5 bases; bases with no gene match: 9. The CDR3, as DNA: TGTGCCAGTAGTCCTCGACTAGCGGGAGTGAGGGAGCAGTACTTC. It specifies CASSPRLAGVREQYF.

This clone was detected many times. This chain uses TRBV6-5 with TRBJ1-4; D not certain. CDR1 is MNHEY and CDR2 is SVGAGI in the germline V gene. The CDR3 is made up of 14 amino acids. Trimming removed 2 bases from V and 8 bases from J, with 12 bases in between. The CDR3 here is CASSYGLDWEKLFF. CDR3 DNA sequence: TGTGCCAGCAGTTACGGTCTAGATTGGGAAAAACTGTTTTTT.

This clone was recorded a few times. A much larger clone differs by one base, so this may be a read error. In the same sample, other DNA sequences code for this CDR3. This rearrangement joins TRBV20-1 to TRBJ1-4; the match to TRBD1 covers 7 bases. CDR3 length equals 13 residues. Germline V CDR1 and CDR2: DFQATT, SNEGSKA (reference sequence). The CDR3 nucleotides are TGCAGTGCTAGGGACAGGTCTAATCAAAAACTGTTTTTT. It codes for CSARDRSNQKLFF.

This clone occurred many times. The V gene is TRBV19, the J gene TRBJ2-1; D is unclear. Germline lookup yields CDR1 LNHDA and CDR2 SQIVND (reference sequence). The V and J ends lost 7 bases and 2 bases respectively, with 9 bases between them. The CDR3 sequence is 13 residues long. CDR3 sequence (DNA): TGTGCCAGTACTCTATACCCCTACAATGAGCAGTTCTTC. Translated, it gives CASTLYPYNEQFF.

The sample holds a few counts of this clone. The chain carries TRBV5-4 and TRBJ2-3; D may be TRBD2 (5 bases). CDR1 SGHNT and CDR2 YYREEE come from the germline V gene (reference sequence). CDR3 length: 15 amino acids. Trimming took off 3 bases at V and 2 bases at J, with 13 bases between the two ends. The CDR3 is CASSYKSRDTDTQYF. The CDR3, as DNA: TGTGCCAGCAGCTATAAAAGCCGGGACACAGATACGCAGTATTTT.

This clone appeared many times. The J gene is TRBJ2-7, the V gene TRBV20-1; D gene unclear. This CDR3 region has 13 residues. The V end was cut by 2 bases, the J end by 5 bases, with 13 bases between. Germline values: CDR1 DFQATT, CDR2 SNEGSKA (reference sequence). The CDR3 bases are TGCAGTGCTAGATCCCCGCAAGGTCACGAGCAGTACTTC. This encodes CSARSPQGHEQYF.

This clone was recorded a few times. The genes are TRBV5-4 and TRBJ1-2; 9 bases fit TRBD1. Germline values: CDR1 SGHNT, CDR2 YYREEE (reference sequence). The CDR3 has 14 amino acids. V was clipped by 4 bases and J by 6 bases; unmatched bases: 7. In nucleotides, the CDR3 is TGTGCCAGCAGCCCTGGACAGGGGATGGATGGCTACACCTTC. Translated, it gives CASSPGQGMDGYTF.

The table lists this clone with a few counts. A single base separates this from a much larger clone, so it may be a read error. The chain has TRBV24-1 and TRBJ1-1; D is undetermined. Trimming stripped 7 bases from V and 8 bases from J, with 13 bases between. This CDR3 has 12 residues. CDR1 and CDR2 (germline): KGHDR, SFDVKD. The DNA of the CDR3 is TGTGCCACCAGGCTGCCGACATGGGAAGCTTTCTTT. Translating it yields CATRLPTWEAFF.

This clone showed up many times. The V gene is TRBV6-1, the J gene TRBJ2-2; no definite D call. The CDR3 is 13 amino acids. Trimming shortened V by 7 bases and J by 5 bases, and 11 bases separated the two germline ends. Per the germline V gene, CDR1 is MNHNS and CDR2 is SASEGT. CDR3 nucleotides: TGTGCCAGCACGAGTAGAGAAACCGGGGAGCTGTTTTTT. It encodes CASTSRETGELFF.

At least ten counts were recorded for this clone. The genes are TRBV7-3 and TRBJ1-1; D may be TRBD1 (6 bases). The CDR3 spans 13 residues. The ends were cut back, 5 bases at V and 4 bases at J, with 11 bases in the middle. Looked up from germline, CDR1 is SGHTA and CDR2 is FQGTGA. The CDR3 DNA sequence: TGTGCCAGCAGCCGTACAGGGCGCACTGAAGCTTTCTTT. Translation gives CASSRTGRTEAFF.

This clone has only a few counts. A read error may be the cause here, since a much bigger clone is one base away. The chain couples TRBV6-1 to TRBJ2-3; D possibly corresponds to TRBD1 (6 bases). The germline CDR1 and CDR2 sequences are MNHNS and SASEGT. The CDR3 sequence is 13 residues long. V was cut by 5 bases and J by 6 bases, with 12 bases left in between. Here the CDR3 DNA reads TGTGCCAGCAGTCTCAGGGGAGCGGATACGCAGTATTTT. This encodes CASSLRGADTQYF.

This clone has ten or more counts. The chain couples TRBV12-3 or TRBV12-4 to TRBJ2-3; no clear D. Between the trimmed V and J ends, which lost 3 bases and 0 bases, there was a span of 7 bases. This CDR3 has 14 residues. CDR3 amino acids: CASSLEISTDTQYF. The CDR3 nucleotides are TGTGCCAGCAGTTTGGAGATTAGCACAGATACGCAGTATTTT.

This clone was seen repeatedly, ten times or more. CDR3 region: CASSRAVVGEKLFF. The CDR3 bases are TGTGCCAGCAGTAGGGCGGTGGTCGGAGAAAAACTGTTTTTT. This chain links TRBV5-5 with TRBJ1-4, with D uncertain. Germline V gene lookup returns CDR1 SGHKS and CDR2 YYEKEE (reference sequence). This CDR3 is 14 amino acids long. V was trimmed by 5 bases and J by 8 bases, leaving 16 bases between them.